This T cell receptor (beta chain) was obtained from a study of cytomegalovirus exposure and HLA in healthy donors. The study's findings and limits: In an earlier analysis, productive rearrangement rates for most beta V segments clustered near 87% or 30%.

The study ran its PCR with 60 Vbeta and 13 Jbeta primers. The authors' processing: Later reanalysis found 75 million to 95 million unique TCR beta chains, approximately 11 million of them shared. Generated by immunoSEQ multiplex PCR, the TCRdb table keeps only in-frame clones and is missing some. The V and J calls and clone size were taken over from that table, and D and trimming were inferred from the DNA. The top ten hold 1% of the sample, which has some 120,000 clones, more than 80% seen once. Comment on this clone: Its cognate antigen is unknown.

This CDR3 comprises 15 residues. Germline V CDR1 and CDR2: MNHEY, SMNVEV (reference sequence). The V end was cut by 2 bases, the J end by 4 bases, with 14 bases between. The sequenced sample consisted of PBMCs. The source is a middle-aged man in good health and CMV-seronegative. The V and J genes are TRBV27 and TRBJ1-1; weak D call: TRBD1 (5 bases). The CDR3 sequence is CASSLGGSGGTEAFF. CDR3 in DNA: TGTGCCAGCAGTTTAGGGGGGTCTGGCGGCACTGAAGCTTTCTTT.